Below are 32 T cell receptor beta chains sequenced from a single sample in a study of cytomegalovirus exposure and HLA in healthy donors. PCR employed 60 Vbeta and 13 Jbeta primers. Data came from immunoSEQ multiplex PCR; TCRdb stores just in-frame clones and leaves some out. The sample has around 210,000 clones; roughly 78% are singletons. Sequences were obtained from PBMCs. The source of these receptors is a boy under 18 in good health and CMV-seronegative.

This clone was seen only once. V usage is TRBV5-1 and J usage is TRBJ2-5, with 10 bases that match TRBD2. CDR3 length: 16 residues. The ends lost 0 bases at V and 2 bases at J; junction bases unmatched: 4. The V gene's germline CDR1 is SGHRS and CDR2 YFSETQ. CDR3 amino acids: CASSLGPAGGQETQYF. The DNA for the CDR3 is TGCGCCAGCAGCTTGGGGCCAGCGGGGGGGCAAGAGACCCAGTACTTC.

The chain employs TRBV5-8 and TRBJ1-4; D not resolved. Germline V gene sequence: CDR1 SGHTS, CDR2 YDEGEE. V gave up 4 bases and J gave up 10 bases, with 11 bases separating them. This CDR3 comprises 12 residues. As DNA, the CDR3 is TGTGCCAGCAGCCCGGCTAGTAGAAAACTGTTTTTT. Translated, it gives CASSPASRKLFF.

The chain recombines TRBV11-3 with TRBJ2-7, with 9 bases lining up with TRBD2. From germline, CDR1 is SGHNT and CDR2 YENEEA. Trimming cost V 5 bases and J 4 bases; bases outside gene matches: 6. The CDR3 length is 14 residues. The CDR3 region has the DNA TGTGCCAGCAGCCTCCTGCGGGAGGGGTACGAGCAGTACTTC. Translated: CASSLLREGYEQYF.

This clone appeared a single time. CDR3 sequence reads: CASSQDRVQPQHF. The CDR3 nucleotides are TGTGCCAGTAGCCAGGACAGGGTTCAGCCCCAGCATTTT. The V and J genes are TRBV19 and TRBJ1-5, with 8 bases lining up with TRBD1. The CDR3 covers 13 residues. V lost 6 bases to trimming and J lost 6 bases; unmatched junction nucleotides: 4. Germline V CDR1 and CDR2: LNHDA, SQIVND (reference sequence).

The CDR3 here is CASSSSGQYSPLHF. In DNA, the CDR3 is TGTGCCAGCAGCTCCTCGGGACAGTATTCACCCCTCCACTTT. The chain links TRBV11-3 to TRBJ1-6, with 7 bases identical to TRBD1. V trimming: 4 bases; J trimming: 8 bases; junction bases outside the gene matches: 5. In germline, CDR1 is SGHNT, CDR2 YENEEA. The CDR3 extends over 14 amino acids.

V usage is TRBV18 and J usage is TRBJ2-7, with D possibly matching TRBD1 (6 bases). V was pared by 6 bases and J by 1 base, with 10 bases between. The CDR3 loop spans 13 amino acids. Germline assignment: CDR1 KGHSH and CDR2 LQKENI. The CDR3 DNA reads TGTGCCAGCTCCCCGGACAGTTCCTACGAGCAGTACTTC. Amino acid sequence: CASSPDSSYEQYF.

J is TRBJ2-1 and V is TRBV30; 7 nucleotides agree with TRBD2. The ends lost 3 bases at V and 0 bases at J; junction bases unmatched: 8. CDR1 and CDR2 (germline): GTSNPN, SVGIG (reference sequence). CDR3 length: 16 residues. CDR3: CAWSAGRVSSYNEQFF. The DNA for the CDR3 is TGTGCCTGGAGCGCGGGGAGGGTAAGCTCCTACAATGAGCAGTTCTTC. Complete variable domain (other parts from reference TRBV30 and TRBJ2-1): SQTIHQWPATLVQPVGSPLSLECTVEGTSNPNLYWYRQAAGRGLQLLFYSVGIGQISSEVPQNLSASRPQDRQFILSSKKLLLSDSGFYLCAWSAGRVSSYNEQFFGPGTRLTVL.

The rearrangement joins TRBV25-1 to TRBJ1-2, with D possibly TRBD1 on 5 matching bases. Per germline, CDR1 MGHDK and CDR2 SYGVNS. This CDR3 has 14 residues. Trimming took 0 bases from V and 3 from J, leaving 8 bases between them. In nucleotides, the CDR3 is TGTGCCAGCAGTGAATACGGGGGGTACTATGGCTACACCTTC. Protein: CASSEYGGYYGYTF.

This chain connects TRBV7-9 to TRBJ2-1; the D gene is possibly TRBD2 (5 bases). Germline V lookup: CDR1 SEHNR, CDR2 FQNEAQ (reference sequence). The CDR3 extends over 13 amino acids. Trimming cost V 6 bases and J 9 bases, with 15 bases left between them. The CDR3 reads CASRRGVATEQFF. For the CDR3, the DNA is TGTGCCAGCAGACGAGGAGTAGCGACTGAGCAGTTCTTC.

This chain links TRBV19 with TRBJ1-2, with 10 bases aligning to TRBD1. Germline CDR1 LNHDA, CDR2 SQIVND (reference sequence). V shed 6 bases, J shed 8 bases, and the junction held 9 bases outside the gene matches. The CDR3 sequence is 14 residues long. The CDR3 DNA sequence: TGTGCCAGTAGCGCCAGGGACAGGGGTACGGGCTACACCTTC. Translating gives CASSARDRGTGYTF. Full variable domain (outside the CDR3, taken from reference TRBV19 and TRBJ1-2): DGGITQSPKYLFRKEGQNVTLSCEQNLNHDAMYWYRQDPGQGLRLIYYSQIVNDFQKGDIAEGYSVSREKKESFPLTVTSAQKNPTAFYLCASSARDRGTGYTFGSGTRLTVV.

The CDR3 coding sequence is TGTGCCATCAGAGTTAAAGGGGACACTGAAGCTTTCTTT. It is translated as CAIRVKGDTEAFF. The genes are TRBV10-3 and TRBJ1-1; possibly TRBD1 for D (5 bases). This CDR3 region has 13 residues. V was cut by 6 bases and J by 3 bases, with 11 bases left in between. Germline V gene sequence: CDR1 ENHRY, CDR2 SYGVKD.

The DNA of the CDR3 is TGTGCCTGGAGCCGATTGGACAGGTCGGAAGGAAACACCATATATTTT. This codes for CAWSRLDRSEGNTIYF. The J gene is TRBJ1-3, the V gene TRBV30; 7 nucleotides align to TRBD1. The CDR3 covers 16 residues. The germline CDR1 and CDR2 sequences are GTSNPN and SVGIG (reference sequence). J lost 4 bases, V lost 3 bases, and 12 bases had no gene match.

This chain links TRBV25-1 with TRBJ2-5; weak D call: TRBD2 (6 bases). Germline CDR1 MGHDK, CDR2 SYGVNS. Trimming pared 1 base from V and 0 bases from J, leaving 12 bases between. This CDR3 is built from 16 residues. This chain's CDR3 is CASSESDGSHQETQYF. The CDR3 nucleotides read TGTGCCAGCAGTGAATCTGACGGGAGCCACCAAGAGACCCAGTACTTC.

The chain recombines TRBV29-1 with TRBJ1-1; a weak D match, TRBD1 (6 bases). This CDR3 is 17 amino acids long. V lost 7 bases and J lost 0, with 24 bases in between. CDR1 and CDR2 from the germline V gene are SQVTM and ANQGSEA. The CDR3 protein is CSAGVRTAALLNTEAFF. The CDR3 nucleotides read TGCAGCGCCGGGGTACGGACAGCCGCACTACTGAACACTGAAGCTTTCTTT.

This clone was detected only a few times. The chain joins TRBV25-1 to TRBJ1-5; 8 bases agree with TRBD1. This CDR3 contains 15 residues. Looked up from germline, CDR1 is MGHDK and CDR2 is SYGVNS. V trimming: 2 bases; J trimming: 6 bases; junction bases outside the gene matches: 6. CDR3 bases: TGTGCCAGCAGTGAAGCCAGGGGGCTTCCTCAGCCCCAGCATTTT. This translates into CASSEARGLPQPQHF.

The V call is TRBV11-3, the J call TRBJ1-1; 7 bases are shared with TRBD1. There are 11 residues in the CDR3. V lost 5 bases to trimming and J lost 7 bases; unmatched junction nucleotides: 1. CDR1 is SGHNT, CDR2 YENEEA, per germline. CDR3 DNA sequence: TGTGCCAGCAGCCGACAGGGTGAAGCTTTCTTT. Translating gives CASSRQGEAFF.

V and J are TRBV30 and TRBJ1-5; D ambiguous. Per germline, CDR1 GTSNPN and CDR2 SVGIG (reference sequence). The CDR3 runs to 15 residues. V shed 2 bases and J shed 0 bases, with 11 bases lying between them. The CDR3 is CAWSSAGNSNQPQHF. The CDR3 DNA reads TGTGCCTGGAGTTCTGCAGGAAATAGCAATCAGCCCCAGCATTTT.

The V call is TRBV5-4, the J call TRBJ2-6; perhaps TRBD1 as D (5 bases). Trimming removed 0 bases at V and 1 base at J, with 8 bases between. In germline, CDR1 is SGHNT, CDR2 YYREEE (reference sequence). CDR3 length equals 16 residues. CDR3 region: CASSLEHRSGANVLTF. The CDR3 region has the DNA TGTGCCAGCAGCTTGGAACACAGGTCTGGGGCCAACGTCCTGACTTTC.

The chain is built from TRBV6-1 and TRBJ2-7; D possibly corresponds to TRBD1 (5 bases). CDR1 MNHNS and CDR2 SASEGT come from the germline V gene. The V end lost 8 bases, the J end lost 3 bases, and 8 bases lay between the germline ends. The CDR3 is 11 residues long. The CDR3 coding sequence is TGTGCCAGCGGGGCCCTCTACGAGCAGTACTTC. It yields the protein CASGALYEQYF.

The rearrangement uses TRBV7-9 and TRBJ1-1; D gene uncertain. Trimming cost V 5 bases and J 0 bases, with 7 bases left between them. The CDR3 contains 13 residues. The germline gives CDR1 SEHNR, CDR2 FQNEAQ (reference sequence). The DNA of the CDR3 is TGTGCCAGCAGCAACAAGATGAACACTGAAGCTTTCTTT. This sequence encodes CASSNKMNTEAFF.

This clone has only a few counts. The chain is built from TRBV7-9 and TRBJ2-1; tentatively, D is TRBD2 (7 bases). The CDR3 contains 17 residues. CDR1 is SEHNR and CDR2 is FQNEAQ in the germline V gene (reference sequence). Trimming left V 4 bases short and J 3 bases short, with 19 bases between. The CDR3 loop reads CASSSRGVDSVYNEQFF. CDR3 DNA: TGTGCCAGCAGCTCCCGGGGGGTGGACAGTGTCTACAATGAGCAGTTCTTC. The whole variable domain, remainder taken from reference TRBV7-9 and TRBJ2-1, is DTGVSQNPRHKITKRGQNVTFRCDPISEHNRLYWYRQTLGQGPEFLTYFQNEAQLEKSRLLSDRFSAERPKGSFSTLEIQRTEQGDSAMYLCASSSRGVDSVYNEQFFGPGTRLTVL.

This chain links TRBV20-1 with TRBJ2-1, with D possibly being TRBD1 (6 bases). In germline, CDR1 is DFQATT, CDR2 SNEGSKA (reference sequence). V lost 6 bases and J lost 5, with 8 bases in between. This CDR3 comprises 11 residues. The CDR3 nucleotides are TGCAGTGCCAGGGGAGACAATGAGCAGTTCTTC. It encodes CSARGDNEQFF.

This chain joins TRBV18 and TRBJ2-7; 8 bases match TRBD1. The CDR3 runs 15 residues. V lost 2 bases to trimming and J lost 0 bases; unmatched junction nucleotides: 3. Germline CDR1 is KGHSH and CDR2 is LQKENI. The DNA for the CDR3 is TGTGCCAGCTCACCAACAGGGGGGAGCTCCTACGAGCAGTACTTC. Amino acids: CASSPTGGSSYEQYF.

The chain is built from TRBV7-8 and TRBJ2-5; TRBD2 aligns across 9 bases. The germline gives CDR1 SGHVS, CDR2 FQNEAQ. This CDR3 contains 16 residues. V trimming: 5 bases; J trimming: 5 bases; junction bases outside the gene matches: 12. CDR3 DNA sequence: TGTGCCAGCAGCCCGCCCGGCGGGGGGGCCTGGGAGACCCAGTACTTC. Translating it yields CASSPPGGGAWETQYF.

V is TRBV4-1 and J is TRBJ1-4; D ambiguous. From germline, CDR1 is MGHRA and CDR2 YSYEKL. The V and J ends lost 2 bases and 5 bases respectively, with 9 bases between them. CDR3 length: 14 residues. CDR3 in amino acids: CASSQLIINEKLFF. As DNA, the CDR3 is TGCGCCAGCAGCCAACTAATAATCAATGAAAAACTGTTTTTT.

This sequence joins TRBV7-9 and TRBJ2-5; 10 bases map to TRBD2. The V segment lost 5 bases and the J segment 1 base; nucleotides outside the gene matches: 4. There are 15 residues in the CDR3. CDR1 and CDR2 (germline): SEHNR, FQNEAQ (reference sequence). The CDR3, as DNA: TGTGCCAGCAGCACCCGGACTAGCGGCCAAGAGACCCAGTACTTC. Its translation: CASSTRTSGQETQYF.

The gene calls are TRBV29-1 and TRBJ2-1; 16 bases match TRBD2. In germline, CDR1 is SQVTM, CDR2 ANQGSEA. This CDR3 comprises 16 residues. The J segment lost 7 bases and the V segment lost 4 bases, leaving 7 bases of the junction unmatched. The CDR3 bases are TGCAGCGTTGGGGGACTAGCGGGGGGGCTGTGGAATGAGCAGTTCTTC. Translated: CSVGGLAGGLWNEQFF.

The chain uses TRBV6-5 and TRBJ2-3; TRBD2 might be the D (6 bases). CDR1 and CDR2 (germline): MNHEY, SVGAGI. CDR3 length equals 14 residues. The V gene lost 5 bases and the J gene lost 4 bases, with 13 bases spanning the gap. CDR3 DNA: TGTGCCAGCAGTCCCGGGAGAGAAGCAGATACGCAGTATTTT. Translated, it gives CASSPGREADTQYF.

This clone occurred once. V and J are TRBV5-6 and TRBJ1-3, with unresolved D. The CDR3 has 14 residues. V lost 0 bases and J 2 bases, leaving 6 bases between the germline ends. Germline-derived CDR1 and CDR2 are SGHDT and YYEEEE. The CDR3 region has the DNA TGTGCCAGCAGCTTGGTGCAGACTGGAAACACCATATATTTT. Encoded protein: CASSLVQTGNTIYF.

This CDR3 is CASSKFPPEGPKRIGYTF. The CDR3 coding sequence is TGTGCCAGCAGCAAATTCCCCCCGGAGGGGCCCAAGCGGATTGGCTACACCTTC. The rearrangement uses TRBV21-1 and TRBJ1-2. TRBV21-1 represents a pseudogene. This CDR3 is 18 amino acids long.

The chain carries TRBV18 and TRBJ2-1, with 10 bases matching TRBD2. V shed 4 bases, J shed 6 bases, and the junction held 12 bases outside the gene matches. The CDR3 runs to 17 residues. Germline V gives CDR1 KGHSH, CDR2 LQKENI. The CDR3 coding sequence is TGTGCCAGCTCACTAACAACGACTAGCGGGTTGGGCAATGAGCAGTTCTTC. Translating gives CASSLTTTSGLGNEQFF.

The rearrangement joins TRBV4-1 to TRBJ1-5, with a possible D match to TRBD1 (6 bases). V lost 2 bases and J 2 bases, leaving 16 bases between the germline ends. CDR1 is MGHRA and CDR2 is YSYEKL in the germline V gene. The CDR3 extends over 17 amino acids. The CDR3: CASSQSLWGQRNQPQHF. The CDR3 bases are TGCGCCAGCAGCCAAAGCCTCTGGGGGCAGCGCAATCAGCCCCAGCATTTT.